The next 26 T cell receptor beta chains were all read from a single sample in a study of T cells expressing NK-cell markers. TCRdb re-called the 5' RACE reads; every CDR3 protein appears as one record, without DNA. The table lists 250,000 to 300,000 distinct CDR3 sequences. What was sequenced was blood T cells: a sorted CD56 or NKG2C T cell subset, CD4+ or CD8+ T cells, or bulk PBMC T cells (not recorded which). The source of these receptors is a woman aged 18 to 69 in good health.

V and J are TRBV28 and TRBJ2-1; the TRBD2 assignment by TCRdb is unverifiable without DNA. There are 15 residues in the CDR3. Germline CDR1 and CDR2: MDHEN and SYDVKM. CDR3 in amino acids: CASREGLAGGYEQFF.

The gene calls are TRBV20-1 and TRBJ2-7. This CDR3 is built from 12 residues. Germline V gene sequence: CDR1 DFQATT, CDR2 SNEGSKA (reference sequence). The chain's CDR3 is CSAREMDYEQYF.

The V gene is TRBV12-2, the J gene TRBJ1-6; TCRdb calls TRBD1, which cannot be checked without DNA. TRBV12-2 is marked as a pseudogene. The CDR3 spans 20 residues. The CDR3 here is CASRLALRFREGRSNSPLHF.

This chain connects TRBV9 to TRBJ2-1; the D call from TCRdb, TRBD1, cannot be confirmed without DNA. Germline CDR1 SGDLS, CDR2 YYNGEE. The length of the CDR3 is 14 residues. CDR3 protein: CASSPGAGRHEQFF.

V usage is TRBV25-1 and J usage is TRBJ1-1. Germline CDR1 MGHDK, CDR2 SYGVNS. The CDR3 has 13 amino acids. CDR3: CASQDRVSTEAFF.

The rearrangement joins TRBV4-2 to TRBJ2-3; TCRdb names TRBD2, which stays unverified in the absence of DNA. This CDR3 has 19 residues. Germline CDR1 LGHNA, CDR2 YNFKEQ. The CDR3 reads CASSLDSGLAGVHADTQYF.

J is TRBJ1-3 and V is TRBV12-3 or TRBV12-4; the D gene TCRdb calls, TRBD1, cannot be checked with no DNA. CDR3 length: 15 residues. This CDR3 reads CASGPHLEAGNTIYF.

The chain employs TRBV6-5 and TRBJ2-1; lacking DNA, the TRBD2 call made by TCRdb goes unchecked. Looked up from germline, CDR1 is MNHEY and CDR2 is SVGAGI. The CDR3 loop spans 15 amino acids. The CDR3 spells CASSWRASGKDEQFF.

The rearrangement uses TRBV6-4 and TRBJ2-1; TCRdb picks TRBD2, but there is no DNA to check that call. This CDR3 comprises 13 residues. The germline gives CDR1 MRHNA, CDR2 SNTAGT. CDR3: CASSGLAVNEQFF.

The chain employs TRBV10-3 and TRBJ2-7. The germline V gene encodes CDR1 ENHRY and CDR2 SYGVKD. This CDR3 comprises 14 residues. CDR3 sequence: CAISEGSGPYEQYF.

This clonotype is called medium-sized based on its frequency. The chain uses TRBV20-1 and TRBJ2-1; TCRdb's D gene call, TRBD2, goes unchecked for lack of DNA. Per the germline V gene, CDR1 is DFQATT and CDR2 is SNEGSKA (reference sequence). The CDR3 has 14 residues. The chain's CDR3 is CSASPVTAGNEQFF.

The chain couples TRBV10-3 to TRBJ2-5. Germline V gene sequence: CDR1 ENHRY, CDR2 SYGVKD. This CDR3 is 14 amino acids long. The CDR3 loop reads CAISESGVQETQYF.

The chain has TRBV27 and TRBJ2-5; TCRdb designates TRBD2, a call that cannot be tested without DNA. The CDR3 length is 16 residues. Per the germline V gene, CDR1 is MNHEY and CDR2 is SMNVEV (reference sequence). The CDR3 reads CASSLRAGGPQETQYF.

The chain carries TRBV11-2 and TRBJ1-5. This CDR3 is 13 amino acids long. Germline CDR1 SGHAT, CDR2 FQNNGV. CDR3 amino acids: CASSLVEGQPQHF.

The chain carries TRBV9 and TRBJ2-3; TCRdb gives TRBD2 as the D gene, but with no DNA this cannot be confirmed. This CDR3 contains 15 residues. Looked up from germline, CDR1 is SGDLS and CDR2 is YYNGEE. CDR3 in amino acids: CASSVDAGGMDTQYF. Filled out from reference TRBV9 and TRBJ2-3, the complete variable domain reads DSGVTQTPKHLITATGQRVTLRCSPRSGDLSVYWYQQSLDQGLQFLIQYYNGEERAKGNILERFSAQQFPDLHSELNLSSLELGDSALYFCASSVDAGGMDTQYFGPGTRLTVL.

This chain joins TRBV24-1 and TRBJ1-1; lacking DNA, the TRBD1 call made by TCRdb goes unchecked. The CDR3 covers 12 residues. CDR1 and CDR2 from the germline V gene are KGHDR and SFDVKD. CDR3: CASPGVNTEAFF.

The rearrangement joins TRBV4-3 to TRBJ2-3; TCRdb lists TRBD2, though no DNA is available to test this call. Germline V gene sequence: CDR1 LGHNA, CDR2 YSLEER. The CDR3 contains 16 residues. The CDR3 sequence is CASSQGSRGSTDTQYF.

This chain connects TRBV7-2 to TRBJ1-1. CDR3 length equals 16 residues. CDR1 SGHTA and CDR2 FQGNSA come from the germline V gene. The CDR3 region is CASSLDAGLRSTEAFF.

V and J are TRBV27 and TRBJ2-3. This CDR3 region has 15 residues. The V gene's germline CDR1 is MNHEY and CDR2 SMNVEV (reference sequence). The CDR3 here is CASSLKGTSTDTQYF.

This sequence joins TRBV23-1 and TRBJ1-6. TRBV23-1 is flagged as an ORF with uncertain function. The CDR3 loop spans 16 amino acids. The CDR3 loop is CASSHADLIRSSPLHF.

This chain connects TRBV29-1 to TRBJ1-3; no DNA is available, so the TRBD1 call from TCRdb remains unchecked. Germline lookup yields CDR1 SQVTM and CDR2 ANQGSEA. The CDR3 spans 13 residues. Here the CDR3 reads CSFQGAHGNTIYF.

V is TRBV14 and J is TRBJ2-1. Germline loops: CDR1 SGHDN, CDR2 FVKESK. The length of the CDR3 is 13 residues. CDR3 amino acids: CASSPQRLYEQFF.

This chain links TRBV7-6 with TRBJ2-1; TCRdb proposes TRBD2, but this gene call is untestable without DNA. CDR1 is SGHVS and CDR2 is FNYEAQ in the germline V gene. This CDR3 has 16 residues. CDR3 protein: CASSLYLAGTPNEQFF.

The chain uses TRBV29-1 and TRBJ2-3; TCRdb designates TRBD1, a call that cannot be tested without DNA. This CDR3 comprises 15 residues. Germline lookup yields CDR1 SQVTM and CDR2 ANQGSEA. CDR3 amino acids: CSVHPPSAGTDTQYF.

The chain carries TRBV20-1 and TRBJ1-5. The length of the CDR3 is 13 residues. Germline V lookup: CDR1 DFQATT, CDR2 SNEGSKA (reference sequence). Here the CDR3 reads CSAGGETNQPQHF.

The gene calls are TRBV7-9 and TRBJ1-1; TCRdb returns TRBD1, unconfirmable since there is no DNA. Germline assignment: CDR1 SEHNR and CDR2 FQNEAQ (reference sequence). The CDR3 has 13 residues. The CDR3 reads CASSFYRDSEAFF.